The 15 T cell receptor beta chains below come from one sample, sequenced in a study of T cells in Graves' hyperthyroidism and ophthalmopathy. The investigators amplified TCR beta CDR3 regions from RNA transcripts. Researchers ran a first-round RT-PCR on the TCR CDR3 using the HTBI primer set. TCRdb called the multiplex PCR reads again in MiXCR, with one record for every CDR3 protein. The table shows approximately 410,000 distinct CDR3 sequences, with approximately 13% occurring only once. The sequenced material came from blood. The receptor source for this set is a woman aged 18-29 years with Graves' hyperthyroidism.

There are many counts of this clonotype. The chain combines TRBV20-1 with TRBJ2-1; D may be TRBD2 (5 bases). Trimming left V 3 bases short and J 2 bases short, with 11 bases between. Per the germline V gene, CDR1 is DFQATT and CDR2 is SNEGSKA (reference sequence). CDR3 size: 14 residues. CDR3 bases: TGCAGTGCTAGTTCCGGGGTAACCTACAATGAGCAGTTCTTC. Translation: CSASSGVTYNEQFF.

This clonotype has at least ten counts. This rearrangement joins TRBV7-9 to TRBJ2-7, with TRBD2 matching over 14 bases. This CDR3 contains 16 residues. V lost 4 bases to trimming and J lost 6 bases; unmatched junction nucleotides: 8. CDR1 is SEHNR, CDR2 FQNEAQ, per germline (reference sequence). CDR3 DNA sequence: TGTGCCAGCAGCTCCGGGACTAGCGGGAGATCAGGCGAGCAGTACTTC. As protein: CASSSGTSGRSGEQYF.

The DNA of the CDR3 is TGTGCCAGCAGCCAATACGGGACAGACTTTTCTAGCACAGATACGCAGTATTTT. As protein: CASSQYGTDFSSTDTQYF. V usage is TRBV3-1 and J usage is TRBJ2-3, with 7 bases matching TRBD1. Germline-derived CDR1 and CDR2 are LGHDT and YNNKEL (reference sequence). The CDR3 is made up of 18 amino acids. J gave up 0 bases and V 2 bases, and 11 bases lay outside the gene matches.

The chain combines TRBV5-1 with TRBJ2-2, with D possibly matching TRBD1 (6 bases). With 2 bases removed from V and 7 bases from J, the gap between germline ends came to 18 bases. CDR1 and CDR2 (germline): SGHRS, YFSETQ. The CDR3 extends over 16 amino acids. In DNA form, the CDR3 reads TGCGCCAGCAGCTTTGGTAGGGGGAGAATCGGCGGGGAGCTGTTTTTT. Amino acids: CASSFGRGRIGGELFF.

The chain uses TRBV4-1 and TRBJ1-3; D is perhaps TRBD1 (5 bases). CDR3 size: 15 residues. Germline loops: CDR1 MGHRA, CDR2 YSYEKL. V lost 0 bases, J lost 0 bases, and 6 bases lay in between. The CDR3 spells CASSQEGVSGNTIYF. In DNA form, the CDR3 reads TGCGCCAGCAGCCAAGAGGGGGTCTCTGGAAACACCATATATTTT.

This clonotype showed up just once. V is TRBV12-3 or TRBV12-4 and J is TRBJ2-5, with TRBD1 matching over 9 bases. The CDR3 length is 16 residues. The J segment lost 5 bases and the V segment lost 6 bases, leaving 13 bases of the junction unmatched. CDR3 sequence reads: CASSSWGTGKAETQYF. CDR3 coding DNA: TGTGCCAGCAGCTCATGGGGGACAGGGAAGGCGGAGACCCAGTACTTC.

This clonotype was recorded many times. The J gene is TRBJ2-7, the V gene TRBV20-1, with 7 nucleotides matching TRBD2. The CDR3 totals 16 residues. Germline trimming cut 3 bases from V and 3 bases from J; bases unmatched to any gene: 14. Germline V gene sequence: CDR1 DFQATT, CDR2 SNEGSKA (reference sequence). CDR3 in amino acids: CSASRGGGRTLYEQYF. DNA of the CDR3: TGCAGTGCTAGTAGAGGTGGCGGGAGAACGCTCTACGAGCAGTACTTC.

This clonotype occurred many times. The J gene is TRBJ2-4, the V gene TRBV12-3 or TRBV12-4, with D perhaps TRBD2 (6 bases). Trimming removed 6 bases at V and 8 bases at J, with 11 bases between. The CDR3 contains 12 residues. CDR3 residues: CASSPVADIQYF. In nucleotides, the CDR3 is TGTGCCAGCAGCCCCGTAGCGGACATTCAGTACTTC.

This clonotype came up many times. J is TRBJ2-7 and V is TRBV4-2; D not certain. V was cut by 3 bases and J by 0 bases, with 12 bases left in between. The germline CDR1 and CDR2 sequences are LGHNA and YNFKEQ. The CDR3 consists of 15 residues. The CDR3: CASSQERDGSYEQYF. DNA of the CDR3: TGTGCCAGCAGCCAGGAGCGCGACGGCTCCTACGAGCAGTACTTC.

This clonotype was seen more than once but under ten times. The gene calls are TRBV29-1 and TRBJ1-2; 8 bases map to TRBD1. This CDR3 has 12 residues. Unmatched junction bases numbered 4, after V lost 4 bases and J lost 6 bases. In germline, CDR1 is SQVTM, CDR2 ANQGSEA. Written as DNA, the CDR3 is TGCAGCGTTGCTCAGGGGGCGAATGGCTACACCTTC. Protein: CSVAQGANGYTF.

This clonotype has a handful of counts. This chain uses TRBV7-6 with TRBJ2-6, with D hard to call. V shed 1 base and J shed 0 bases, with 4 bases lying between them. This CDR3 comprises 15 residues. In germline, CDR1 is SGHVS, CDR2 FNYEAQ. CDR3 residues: CASSLVDSGANVLTF. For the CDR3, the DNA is TGTGCCAGCAGCTTAGTCGACTCTGGGGCCAACGTCCTGACTTTC.

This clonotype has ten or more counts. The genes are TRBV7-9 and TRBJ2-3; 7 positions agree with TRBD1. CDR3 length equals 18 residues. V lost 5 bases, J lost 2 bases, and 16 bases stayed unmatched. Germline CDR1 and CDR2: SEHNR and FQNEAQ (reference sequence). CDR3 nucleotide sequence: TGTGCCAGCAGCGTCAAACCCGGGACAGTGGTTTCCACAGATACGCAGTATTTT. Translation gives CASSVKPGTVVSTDTQYF.

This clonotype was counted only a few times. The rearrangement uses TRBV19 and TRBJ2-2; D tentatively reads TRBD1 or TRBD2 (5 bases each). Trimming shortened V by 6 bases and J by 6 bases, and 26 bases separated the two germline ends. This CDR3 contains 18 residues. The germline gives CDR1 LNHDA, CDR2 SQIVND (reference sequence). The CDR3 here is CASSSPLAGRRGAGELFF. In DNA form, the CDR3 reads TGTGCCAGTAGCTCACCGTTAGCTGGGCGCCGAGGGGCCGGGGAGCTGTTTTTT.

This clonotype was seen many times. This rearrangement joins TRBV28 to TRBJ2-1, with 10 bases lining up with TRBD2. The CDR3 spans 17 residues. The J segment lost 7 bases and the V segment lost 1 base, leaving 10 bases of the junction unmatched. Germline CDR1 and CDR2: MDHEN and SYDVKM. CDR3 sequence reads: CASSLYLLAGVRNEQFF. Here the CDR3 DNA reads TGTGCCAGCAGTTTATATCTCCTAGCGGGAGTTAGGAATGAGCAGTTCTTC. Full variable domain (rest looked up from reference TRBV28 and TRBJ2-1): DVKVTQSSRYLVKRTGEKVFLECVQDMDHENMFWYRQDPGLGLRLIYFSYDVKMKEKGDIPEGYSVSREKKERFSLILESASTNQTSMYLCASSLYLLAGVRNEQFFGPGTRLTVL.

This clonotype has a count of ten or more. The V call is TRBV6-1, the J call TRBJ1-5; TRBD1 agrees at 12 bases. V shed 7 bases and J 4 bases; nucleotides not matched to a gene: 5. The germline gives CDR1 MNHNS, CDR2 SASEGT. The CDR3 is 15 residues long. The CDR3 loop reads CASNPGQGANQPQHF. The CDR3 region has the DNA TGTGCCAGCAATCCGGGACAGGGGGCTAATCAGCCCCAGCATTTT.